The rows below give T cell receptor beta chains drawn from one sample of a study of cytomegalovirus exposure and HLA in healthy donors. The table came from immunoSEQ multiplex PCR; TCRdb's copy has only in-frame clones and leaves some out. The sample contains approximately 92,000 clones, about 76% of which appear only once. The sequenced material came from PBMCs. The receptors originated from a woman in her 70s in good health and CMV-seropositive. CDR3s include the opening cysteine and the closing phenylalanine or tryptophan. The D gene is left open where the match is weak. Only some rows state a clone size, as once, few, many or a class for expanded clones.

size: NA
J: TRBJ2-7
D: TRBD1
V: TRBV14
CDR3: CASSPLGTANSYEQYF
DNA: TGTGCCAGCAGCCCATTGGGGACAGCCAACTCCTACGAGCAGTACTTC

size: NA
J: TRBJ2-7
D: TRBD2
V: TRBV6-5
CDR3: CASAVPSGTNEQYF
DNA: TGTGCCAGCGCAGTCCCTAGCGGGACCAACGAGCAGTACTTC

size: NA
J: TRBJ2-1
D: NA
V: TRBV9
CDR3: CASSADSLSSYNEQFF
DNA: TGTGCCAGCAGCGCGGACAGCCTGAGCTCCTACAATGAGCAGTTCTTC

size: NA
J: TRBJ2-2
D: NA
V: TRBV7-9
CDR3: CASSHPNGELFF
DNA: TGTGCCAGCAGCCATCCTAACGGGGAGCTGTTTTTT

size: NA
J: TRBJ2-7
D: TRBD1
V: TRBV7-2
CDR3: CASSLNFGTGGHEQYF
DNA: TGTGCCAGCAGCCTCAATTTTGGGACAGGGGGCCACGAGCAGTACTTC

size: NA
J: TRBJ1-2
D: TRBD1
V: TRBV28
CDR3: CASSLRTGTNYGYTF
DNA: TGTGCCAGCAGTCTTCGGACAGGGACGAACTATGGCTACACCTTC

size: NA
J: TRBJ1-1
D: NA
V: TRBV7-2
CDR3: CASSFGSVNEAFF
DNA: TGTGCCAGCAGCTTTGGGAGTGTCAATGAAGCTTTCTTT

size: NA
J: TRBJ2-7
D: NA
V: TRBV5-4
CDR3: CASSVASTTYYEQYF
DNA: TGTGCCAGCAGCGTGGCCTCCACCACTTATTACGAGCAGTACTTC

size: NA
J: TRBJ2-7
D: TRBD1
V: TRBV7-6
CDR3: CASSFGQGYEQYF
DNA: TGTGCCAGCAGCTTTGGACAGGGCTACGAGCAGTACTTC

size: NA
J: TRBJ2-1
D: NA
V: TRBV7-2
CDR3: CASTPDTFSYNEQFF
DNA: TGTGCCAGTACCCCTGACACGTTCTCCTACAATGAGCAGTTCTTC

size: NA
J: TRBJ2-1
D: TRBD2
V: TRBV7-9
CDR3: CASSPGTSVYNEQFF
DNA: TGTGCCAGCAGCCCCGGGACTAGCGTCTACAATGAGCAGTTCTTC

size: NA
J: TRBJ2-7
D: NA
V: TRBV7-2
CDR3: CASSQRAGITYEQYF
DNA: TGTGCCAGCAGCCAAAGGGCGGGAATTACCTACGAGCAGTACTTC

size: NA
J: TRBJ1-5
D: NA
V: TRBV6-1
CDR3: CASSDPRRGSHQPQHF
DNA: TGTGCCAGCAGTGACCCCCGCCGGGGATCCCATCAGCCCCAGCATTTT

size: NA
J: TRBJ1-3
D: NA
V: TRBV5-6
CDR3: CASSFGGERNTIYF
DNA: TGTGCCAGCAGCTTTGGGGGGGAACGAAACACCATATATTTT

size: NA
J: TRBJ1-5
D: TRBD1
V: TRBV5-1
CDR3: CASSPTTGGQPQHF
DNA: TGCGCCAGCAGCCCAACGACAGGGGGCCAGCCCCAGCATTTT

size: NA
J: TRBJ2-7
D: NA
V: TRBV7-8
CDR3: CASSRVTSLGGQQYF
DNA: TGTGCCAGCAGCCGCGTTACTAGCCTAGGAGGGCAGCAGTACTTC

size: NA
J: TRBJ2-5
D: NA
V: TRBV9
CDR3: CASSDPGHLTQETQYF
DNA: TGTGCCAGCAGCGACCCGGGACACCTGACACAAGAGACCCAGTACTTC

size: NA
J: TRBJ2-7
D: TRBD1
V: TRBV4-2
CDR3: CASSQEARGSSYEQYF
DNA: TGTGCCAGCAGCCAAGAAGCCAGGGGGAGCTCCTACGAGCAGTACTTC

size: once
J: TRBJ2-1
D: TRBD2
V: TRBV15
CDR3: CATSRPLGGGPGDNEQFF
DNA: TGTGCCACCAGCAGGCCGCTCGGGGGAGGGCCGGGGGACAATGAGCAGTTCTTC

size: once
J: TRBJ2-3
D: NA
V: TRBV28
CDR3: CASSPPEDTQYF
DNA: TGTGCCAGCAGTCCCCCAGAAGATACGCAGTATTTT

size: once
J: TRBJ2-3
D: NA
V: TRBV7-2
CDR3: CASSLGGRTDTQYF
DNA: TGTGCCAGCAGCTTAGGTGGGAGGACAGATACGCAGTATTTT

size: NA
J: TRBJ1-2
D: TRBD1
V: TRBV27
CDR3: CASSPSPTGQGALGYTF
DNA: TGTGCCAGCAGTCCCTCACCGACGGGACAGGGGGCGCTTGGCTACACCTTC

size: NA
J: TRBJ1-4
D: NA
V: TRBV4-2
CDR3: CASSQARAATNEKLFF
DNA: TGTGCCAGCAGCCAGGCCAGGGCAGCAACTAATGAAAAACTGTTTTTT

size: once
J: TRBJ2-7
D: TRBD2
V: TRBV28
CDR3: CASSSSSGVSYEQYF
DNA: TGTGCCAGCAGTTCGTCTAGCGGGGTCTCCTACGAGCAGTACTTC

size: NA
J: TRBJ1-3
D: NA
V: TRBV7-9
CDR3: CASSLAIRDTIYF
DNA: TGTGCCAGCAGCTTAGCGATCAGGGACACCATATATTTT

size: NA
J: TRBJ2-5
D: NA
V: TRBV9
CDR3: CASSVEGMGETQYF
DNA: TGTGCCAGCAGCGTAGAGGGGATGGGGGAGACCCAGTACTTC

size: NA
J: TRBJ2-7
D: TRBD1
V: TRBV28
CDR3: CASSLTGEWVEQYF
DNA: TGTGCCAGCAGTCTGACAGGGGAATGGGTCGAGCAGTACTTC

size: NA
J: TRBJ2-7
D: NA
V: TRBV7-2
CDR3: CASSLAGLQSSYEQYF
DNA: TGTGCCAGCAGCTTAGCGGGGCTTCAGAGCTCCTACGAGCAGTACTTC

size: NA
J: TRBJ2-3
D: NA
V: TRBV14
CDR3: CASSQYRDSLTDTQYF
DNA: TGTGCCAGCAGCCAATACCGGGACTCTCTCACAGATACGCAGTATTTT

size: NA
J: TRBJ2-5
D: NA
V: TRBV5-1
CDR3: CASSRRTGSQETQYF
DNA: TGCGCCAGCAGTCGCCGGACGGGGAGTCAAGAGACCCAGTACTTC

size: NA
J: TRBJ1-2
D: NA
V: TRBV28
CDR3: CASSSGSFYGYTF
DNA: TGTGCCAGCAGTTCCGGGTCTTTCTATGGCTACACCTTC

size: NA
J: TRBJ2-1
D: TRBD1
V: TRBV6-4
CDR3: CASRDTGGNEQFF
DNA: TGTGCCAGCAGAGACACAGGGGGGAATGAGCAGTTCTTC

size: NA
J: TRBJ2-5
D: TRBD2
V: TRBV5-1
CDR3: CASSFGTSGSGETQYF
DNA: TGCGCCAGCAGCTTCGGGACTAGCGGGAGTGGGGAGACCCAGTACTTC

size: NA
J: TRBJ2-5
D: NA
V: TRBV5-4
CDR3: CASSRGLSLRETQYF
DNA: TGTGCCAGCAGCCGCGGCTTAAGCTTGAGAGAGACCCAGTACTTC

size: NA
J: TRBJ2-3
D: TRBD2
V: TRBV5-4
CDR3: CASSSSVSGRGTDTQYF
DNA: TGTGCCAGCAGCTCCTCAGTTAGCGGGAGAGGGACAGATACGCAGTATTTT

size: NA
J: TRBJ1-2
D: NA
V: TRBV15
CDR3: CATSTHREAANYGYTF
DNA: TGTGCCACCAGTACCCACCGAGAGGCTGCTAACTATGGCTACACCTTC

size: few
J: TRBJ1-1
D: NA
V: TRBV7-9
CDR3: CASTLAVTNAFF
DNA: TGTGCCAGCACTCTGGCGGTTACCAACGCTTTCTTT

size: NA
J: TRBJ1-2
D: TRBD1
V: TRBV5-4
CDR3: CASRPRTGGGEGYTF
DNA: TGTGCCAGCAGGCCTCGCACAGGGGGGGGAGAGGGCTACACCTTC

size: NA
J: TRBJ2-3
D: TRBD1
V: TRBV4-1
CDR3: CASSLLPGQGTDTQYF
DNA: TGCGCCAGCAGCCTTCTCCCGGGACAGGGGACAGATACGCAGTATTTT

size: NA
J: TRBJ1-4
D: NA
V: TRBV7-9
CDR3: CASSEGQGWGEKLFF
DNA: TGTGCCAGCAGCGAGGGACAAGGTTGGGGGGAAAAACTGTTTTTT

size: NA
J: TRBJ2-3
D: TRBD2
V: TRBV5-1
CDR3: CASSWYPMREGRDTQYF
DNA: TGCGCCAGCAGCTGGTACCCTATGCGGGAGGGCAGAGATACGCAGTATTTT

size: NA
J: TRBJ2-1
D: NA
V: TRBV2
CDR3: CASSRNEQFF
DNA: TGTGCCAGCAGCCGGAATGAGCAGTTCTTC

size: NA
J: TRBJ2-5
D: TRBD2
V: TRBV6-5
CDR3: CASRQLAGETQYF
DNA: TGTGCCAGCAGACAACTAGCGGGAGAGACCCAGTACTTC

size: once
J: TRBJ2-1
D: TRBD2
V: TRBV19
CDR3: CASSIGASGRALGDEQFF
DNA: TGTGCCAGTAGTATAGGTGCTAGCGGGAGGGCCCTCGGGGATGAGCAGTTCTTC

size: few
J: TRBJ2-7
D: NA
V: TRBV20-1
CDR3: CSARDLVGQYF
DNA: TGCAGTGCTAGAGATCTAGTGGGGCAGTACTTC

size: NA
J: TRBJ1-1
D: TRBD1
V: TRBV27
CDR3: CASSLNRGDTEAFF
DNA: TGTGCCAGCAGTTTAAACAGGGGGGACACTGAAGCTTTCTTT

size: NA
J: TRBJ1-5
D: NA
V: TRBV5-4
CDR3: CASSRDTSGPQHF
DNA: TGTGCCAGCAGCCGGGACACCTCCGGTCCCCAGCATTTT

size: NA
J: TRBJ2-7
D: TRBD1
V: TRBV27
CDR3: CASSPLQGVYEQYF
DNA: TGTGCCAGCAGTCCTTTACAGGGGGTCTACGAGCAGTACTTC

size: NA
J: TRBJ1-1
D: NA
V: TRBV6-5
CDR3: CASSYSNRDTEAFF
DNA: TGTGCCAGCAGTTACTCAAACAGGGACACTGAAGCTTTCTTT